This TCR beta chain is drawn from a study of T-cell memory formation after mild COVID-19. Study summary: Largely donor-specific sequence clusters came from a couple of donors. Broader study findings: From day 15 to 85, contracting clones were balanced between CD4 and CD8, whereas later expanders leaned toward CD4+.

Worth noting for this clonotype: Its antigen is as yet unknown.

It was 5'RACE with constant-segment primers that produced the TCR alpha and TCR beta cDNA libraries, which carried sample barcodes and UMIs. MiXCR, applied by TCRdb to the 5' RACE reads, yields one record per CDR3 protein. The profile covers around 410,000 distinct CDR3 sequences, with around 22% appearing a single time and about 12% taken by the ten largest. Deletions cut 4 bases from V and 5 bases from J, with 24 bases between. The CDR3 spans 17 residues. Germline lookup yields CDR1 SGHDT and CDR2 YYEEEE. This rearrangement joins TRBV5-6 to TRBJ1-2; possible D gene TRBD1, 5 bases. The origin of this receptor is an adult woman who had mild COVID-19 (a few samples of this study predate the infection). Cell type and time point are not known. The sequenced sample was PBMCs or a T cell subset sorted from them (not recorded which). The CDR3 sequence: CASSTDYDSFFPYGYTF. DNA for the CDR3: TGTGCCAGCAGCACCGACTACGACAGTTTCTTCCCGTATGGCTACACCTTC.